The following is a T cell receptor beta chain sequence with its context. V lost 0 bases and J lost 3; bases outside the gene matches: 4. This CDR3 region has 16 residues. Germline values: CDR1 SGHTA, CDR2 FQGNSA. Participant-given clinical history determined each cohort assignment. Method: immunoSEQ multiplex PCR; TCRdb's copy keeps in-frame clones and lacks some. The repertoire includes roughly 380,000 clones, more than 75% of them detected once, and under 3% sits in the top ten. This entry belongs to a study of blood T cell repertoires in COVID-19. Study information: Some COVID-19 samples were acute and others convalescent; all came from the United States, Italy and Spain.

The chain joins TRBV7-2 to TRBJ2-3; 9 nucleotides agree with TRBD2. Sequenced sample: PBMCs or T cells enriched from blood (not recorded which). The source of this sequence is a woman aged 25 to 39 who had recovered from COVID-19. CDR3 bases: TGTGCCAGCAGCTTAGCCCTGACTAGCGGTACAGATACGCAGTATTTT. This gives the protein CASSLALTSGTDTQYF.